The TCR beta chain under discussion was sequenced for a study of T cell changes during pregnancy in multiple sclerosis. The method was immunoSEQ multiplex PCR; TCRdb's version includes in-frame clones alone and lacks a portion of them. The sample consists of approximately 60,000 clones, about 93% of them appearing once. Between the trimmed V and J ends, which lost 2 bases and 0 bases, there was a span of 11 bases. There are 15 residues in the CDR3. Germline V lookup: CDR1 GTSNPN, CDR2 SVGIG (reference sequence). The chain carries TRBV30 and TRBJ1-5, with unresolved D. Sequencing was performed on CD4+ T cells from peripheral blood mononuclear cells, taken before pregnancy. The receptor was isolated from a female donor with multiple sclerosis, enrolled in a pregnancy study. CDR3 residues: CAWSPQPLSNQPQHF. CDR3 in DNA: TGTGCCTGGAGTCCACAGCCCCTTAGCAATCAGCCCCAGCATTTT.